These T cell receptor beta chains were read from a single sample in a study of PD-L1 blockade in urothelial cancer. TCRdb's table, derived via immunoSEQ multiplex PCR, lists solely in-frame clones and lacks some. Among more than 40,000 clones listed, approximately 86% were seen once. Sequenced here: PBMCs, sampled around atezolizumab (anti-PD-L1) treatment. The receptor set was obtained from a man aged 55 to 70 with urothelial cancer. Each CDR3 is given with its conserved first and last residue.

V gene	CDR3 protein
TRBV6-6	CASTPNDRGLHNEQFF
TRBV18	CASSPRGTSTDTQYF
TRBV4-3	CASSQETGYGETQYF
TRBV4-1	CASSQGGADEQYF
TRBV2	CASSAWESRAFF
TRBV19	CASRIGRAEYNEQFF
TRBV30	CAWSVLGGGTEAFF
TRBV10-3	CAIEVDREAEQYF
TRBV2	CASSENTGRDTEAFF
TRBV13	CASSLLEGRSYEQYF
TRBV4-2	CASSQSPNLVSVSDTQYF
TRBV2	CASVEGVYNEQFF
TRBV10-1	CASSGLGTLPNTGELFF
TRBV7-2	CASSLGEKYQETQYF
TRBV9	CASSARTGGTGEQYF
TRBV10-3	CAISESLAGGQETQYF
TRBV19	CASSNRRTGRSPLHF
TRBV30	CAWSVRSYQPQHF
TRBV18	CASSPSGTANNQPQHF
TRBV7-2	CASSLEGLAGNEQFF
TRBV13	CASSLVAGGTLGTQYF
TRBV9	CASSVREGGQETQYF
TRBV6-5	CASRARVDEAFF
TRBV11-3	CASSFRTLSFYEQYF
TRBV9	CASSASSGRVSDTQYF
TRBV7-8	CASTPARLSSYNEQFF
TRBV27	CASSIDRGQPQHF
TRBV9	CASSPHLVNTEAFF
TRBV21-1	CASSEYLAGESREQYF
TRBV2	CASSVEGGPNTGELFF
TRBV9	CASSPNTGPGNTIYF
TRBV19	CASSDRGSTDTQYF
TRBV7-9	CASGHPATYEQYF
TRBV2	CASSEAGRQGGNIQYF
TRBV4-1	CASSQGQAGSYNSPLHF
TRBV14	CASSQVGRWASNTEAFF
TRBV7-3	CASSLTSGSSSYNEQFF
TRBV6-5	CASSYSGVGNQPQHF
TRBV5-5	CASSPTSGRRNEQFF
TRBV11-2	CASSPPGWIMNTEAFF
TRBV30	CAWTRAGGRYNEQFF
TRBV5-1	CASSLEPVNEQFF
TRBV1	CTSLPPEREAYNEQFF
TRBV7-9	CASSLTTNEKLFF
TRBV2	CASSDVGRGNEKLFF
TRBV5-5	CASSLDTNTEAFF